A selection of T cell receptor beta chains follows, all from one sample in a study of CXCR3-negative and CXCR3-positive naive CD8 T cells. TCRdb reanalyzed the 5' RACE reads and collapses them to one entry per CDR3 protein, without DNA. Found here are 35,000 to 55,000 distinct CDR3 sequences; the top ten clones hold over 2%. The sequencing sample was made of naive CXCR3- CD8+ T cells from blood. The source of these receptors is a human donor in good health. Some clones in this sample may be carry-over from other donors' samples. Both conserved end residues are part of each CDR3.

J gene,V gene,CDR3 protein
TRBJ2-7,TRBV29-1,CSVVGTGGYEQYF
TRBJ2-3,TRBV7-2,CASSPSSGGLDTQYF
TRBJ2-1,TRBV20-1,CSARDIRFSYNEQFF
TRBJ2-5,TRBV14,CASSTRTGWETQYF
TRBJ2-3,TRBV7-9,CASSQPQRYTQYF
TRBJ2-5,TRBV3-2,CASSQEWGLAVQETQYF
TRBJ2-3,TRBV6-5,CASSPKVLGTDTQYF
TRBJ2-7,TRBV19,CASSIKHSDYEQYF
TRBJ1-2,TRBV6-6,CASSYELQGLINYGYTF
TRBJ2-1,TRBV6-6,CASSLGQAWGVSSYNEQFF
TRBJ1-2,TRBV19,CANRQGARSSYTF
TRBJ2-1,TRBV7-3,CASSLTGQGFHEQFF
TRBJ1-1,TRBV12-3/TRBV12-4,CASSPSGTEAFF
TRBJ2-6,TRBV27,CASSFGPPISGANVLTF
TRBJ1-1,TRBV13,CASSSRDVTMNTEAFF
TRBJ2-3,TRBV9,CASSVKIGTSGSTDTQYF
TRBJ1-2,TRBV27,CASSGQGADGYTF
TRBJ2-2,TRBV12-3/TRBV12-4,CASSFPGGFGTGELFF
TRBJ1-2,TRBV29-1,CSVDFPGPVGYTF
TRBJ2-2,TRBV29-1,CSVLVAGELFF
TRBJ1-5,TRBV29-1,CSVADRGWNQPQHF
TRBJ2-5,TRBV28,CASSFGGAETQYF
TRBJ1-6,TRBV28,CASSFAGLNSPLHF
TRBJ2-1,TRBV5-5,CASSLVEDLNEQFF
TRBJ2-1,TRBV6-5,CASRPGSSYNEQFF
TRBJ2-2,TRBV7-3,CASSLALEGQGWTGELFF
TRBJ2-7,TRBV29-1,CSVEGQDKYEQYF
TRBJ2-7,TRBV28,CASSDSGGYEKYF
TRBJ2-1,TRBV15,CATSSRDYNEQFF
TRBJ2-7,TRBV29-1,CSVEGDPYEQYF
TRBJ2-1,TRBV29-1,CSVHTSSYNEQFF
TRBJ1-1,TRBV6-6,CASSQFRGVQTEAFF
TRBJ2-1,TRBV4-3,CASSQEVLTSYNEQFF
TRBJ2-7,TRBV2,CASFRTSGSWYEQYF
TRBJ2-7,TRBV29-1,CSVATDSYYEQYF